Below, 26 T cell receptor beta chains from the same sample are listed, as sequenced in a study of blood T cell repertoires in COVID-19. Clones were read by immunoSEQ multiplex PCR, and TCRdb kept only the in-frame ones, dropping some. Of 350,000 to 450,000 clones in the sample, about 88% were seen once. The sample was peripheral blood. The source is a human donor in a cohort sampled during active COVID-19.

The V gene is TRBV2, the J gene TRBJ1-6, with D perhaps TRBD1 (6 bases). CDR3 length: 15 residues. The germline V gene encodes CDR1 SNHLY and CDR2 FYNNEI. V was shortened by 7 bases and J by 7 bases, with 17 bases between the two germline ends. The DNA of the CDR3 is TGTGCCAGCACCGCTAACAGGGCGCACAATTCACCCCTCCACTTT. Its protein is CASTANRAHNSPLHF.

The genes are TRBV5-4 and TRBJ1-2; unclear D gene. The CDR3 extends over 15 amino acids. V was shortened by 0 bases and J by 2 bases, with 11 bases between the two germline ends. Looked up from germline, CDR1 is SGHNT and CDR2 is YYREEE (reference sequence). CDR3 DNA sequence: TGTGCCAGCAGCTTGGCCCTGGCCACCAACTATGGCTACACCTTC. Its protein is CASSLALATNYGYTF.

The chain couples TRBV2 to TRBJ1-4; D might be TRBD1 (6 bases). V lost 0 bases to trimming and J lost 9 bases, with 11 bases between them. The CDR3 has 14 amino acids. The germline CDR1 and CDR2 sequences are SNHLY and FYNNEI. The CDR3 DNA reads as TGTGCCAGCAGTGAAGCTTTGGACAGTAAAAAACTGTTTTTT. Its translation: CASSEALDSKKLFF.

J is TRBJ2-5 and V is TRBV3-1 (or the pseudogene TRBV3-2), with D possibly matching TRBD2 (5 bases). There are 15 residues in the CDR3. The germline V gene encodes CDR1 LGHDT and CDR2 YNNKEL (reference sequence). Trimming took off 1 base at V and 5 bases at J, with 14 bases between the two ends. The CDR3 nucleotides read TGTGCCAGCAGCCAAGGAGCAGTGGGCGGGGAGACCCAGTACTTC. Its protein product is CASSQGAVGGETQYF.

The rearrangement uses TRBV3-1 (or the pseudogene TRBV3-2) and TRBJ2-2; D may be TRBD1 (5 bases). V shed 5 bases and J shed 1 base, with 11 bases lying between them. The germline V gene encodes CDR1 LGHDT and CDR2 YNNKEL (reference sequence). The CDR3 runs to 15 residues. The CDR3 coding sequence is TGTGCCAGCAGCTTCGACAGCCGGAACACCGGGGAGCTGTTTTTT. It is translated as CASSFDSRNTGELFF.

The chain couples TRBV14 to TRBJ1-6; D is unresolved. CDR1 SGHDN and CDR2 FVKESK come from the germline V gene. This CDR3 contains 14 residues. With 0 bases removed from V and 7 bases from J, the gap between germline ends came to 7 bases. The CDR3 region is CASSQEAGNSPLHF. As DNA, the CDR3 is TGTGCCAGCAGCCAAGAGGCGGGGAATTCACCCCTCCACTTT.

This chain joins TRBV7-6 and TRBJ2-3; 11 bases fit TRBD1. The germline V gene encodes CDR1 SGHVS and CDR2 FNYEAQ. J was trimmed by 3 bases and V by 5 bases; bases with no gene match: 7. This CDR3 region has 16 residues. CDR3 DNA: TGTGCCAGCAGCCTTCTGGACAGGGGGCGAACAGATACGCAGTATTTT. Protein product: CASSLLDRGRTDTQYF.

This chain links TRBV10-3 with TRBJ1-2; D is unclear. The CDR3 totals 15 residues. V lost 0 bases, J lost 4 bases, and 12 bases lay in between. Germline CDR1 ENHRY, CDR2 SYGVKD. The CDR3 reads CAISESVRRGYGYTF. CDR3 nucleotide sequence: TGTGCCATCAGTGAGTCTGTCAGGCGGGGCTATGGCTACACCTTC.

The chain has TRBV30 and TRBJ2-3; 9 nucleotides match TRBD1. Per germline, CDR1 GTSNPN and CDR2 SVGIG (reference sequence). V shed 3 bases, J shed 6 bases, and the junction held 7 bases outside the gene matches. This CDR3 is built from 14 residues. The CDR3 DNA reads as TGTGCCTGGAGAGTACAGGGGGCGAGTGATACGCAGTATTTT. Translated, it gives CAWRVQGASDTQYF. Full variable domain (missing parts from reference TRBV30 and TRBJ2-3): SQTIHQWPATLVQPVGSPLSLECTVEGTSNPNLYWYRQAAGRGLQLLFYSVGIGQISSEVPQNLSASRPQDRQFILSSKKLLLSDSGFYLCAWRVQGASDTQYFGPGTRLTVL.

The CDR3 here is CASSATTGKDGYTF. The CDR3 DNA reads as TGTGCCAGCAGCGCGACAACAGGGAAGGATGGCTACACCTTC. The chain is built from TRBV6-5 and TRBJ1-2, with a tentative D call TRBD1 (6 bases). This CDR3 is built from 14 residues. Trimming took off 6 bases at V and 6 bases at J, with 17 bases between the two ends. Germline CDR1 is MNHEY and CDR2 is SVGAGI.

This sequence joins TRBV5-4 and TRBJ2-1; 14 bases match TRBD2. Looked up from germline, CDR1 is SGHNT and CDR2 is YYREEE (reference sequence). There are 18 residues in the CDR3. V was pared by 4 bases and J by 2 bases, with 8 bases of the junction left unmatched. The CDR3 here is CASSPGTSGSGPYNEQFF. The DNA of the CDR3 is TGTGCCAGCAGCCCCGGGACTAGCGGGAGTGGCCCCTACAATGAGCAGTTCTTC.

The V call is TRBV30, the J call TRBJ2-5; 7 bases agree with TRBD1. J gave up 4 bases and V 5 bases, and 7 bases lay outside the gene matches. Looked up from germline, CDR1 is GTSNPN and CDR2 is SVGIG (reference sequence). This CDR3 spans 13 amino acids. The CDR3 DNA follows: TGTGCCTGGGATTTCAGACAGGGAGAGACCCAGTACTTC. Translated: CAWDFRQGETQYF.

This chain uses TRBV7-2 with TRBJ2-7, with D perhaps matching TRBD1 (6 bases). The CDR3 length is 14 residues. Germline V gene lookup returns CDR1 SGHTA and CDR2 FQGNSA. V was pared by 7 bases and J by 0 bases, with 13 bases between. The chain's CDR3 is CASKTTGSSYEQYF. The DNA of the CDR3 is TGTGCCAGCAAGACGACAGGCAGCTCCTACGAGCAGTACTTC. Variable domain in full (rest from reference TRBV7-2 and TRBJ2-7): GAGVSQSPSNKVTEKGKDVELRCDPISGHTALYWYRQSLGQGLEFLIYFQGNSAPDKSGLPSDRFSAERTGGSVSTLTIQRTQQEDSAVYLCASKTTGSSYEQYFGPGTRLTVT.

The chain combines TRBV7-3 with TRBJ2-2; D may be TRBD2 (5 bases). The CDR3 is 15 residues long. The V gene lost 5 bases and the J gene lost 1 base, with 11 bases spanning the gap. Germline CDR1 SGHTA, CDR2 FQGTGA. The CDR3 nucleotides read TGTGCCAGCAGCCTACTAGGACTGAACACCGGGGAGCTGTTTTTT. This gives the protein CASSLLGLNTGELFF.

This chain uses TRBV5-8 with TRBJ1-3; a possible D gene is TRBD1 (6 bases). V lost 7 bases to trimming and J lost 2 bases, with 10 bases between them. This CDR3 is 13 amino acids long. CDR1 is SGHTS, CDR2 YDEGEE, per germline. CDR3 DNA sequence: TGTGCCAGCGGAAGGGGGACTGGAAACACCATATATTTT. Its protein is CASGRGTGNTIYF.

Many counts were recorded for this clone. Here the CDR3 reads CASSESVTGESEAFF. The CDR3 nucleotides read TGCGCCAGCAGTGAGTCAGTGACAGGGGAATCTGAAGCTTTCTTT. The chain recombines TRBV10-1 with TRBJ1-1, with 8 positions matching TRBD1. This CDR3 contains 15 residues. The germline CDR1 and CDR2 sequences are WNHNN and SYGVQD (reference sequence). V shed 0 bases and J 6 bases; nucleotides not matched to a gene: 6.

The chain couples TRBV15 to TRBJ2-5; D possibly corresponds to TRBD1 (5 bases). The CDR3 covers 14 residues. V was clipped by 3 bases and J by 2 bases, with 10 bases between them. The germline gives CDR1 LNHNV, CDR2 YYDKDF (reference sequence). For the CDR3, the DNA is TGTGCCACCAGCAGGGGCAGGACACAAGAGACCCAGTACTTC. The encoded protein is CATSRGRTQETQYF.

This clone has only one observation. The chain recombines TRBV6-1 with TRBJ2-3; D not certain. Germline V CDR1 and CDR2: MNHNS, SASEGT. The CDR3 is 19 amino acids. The ends were cut back, 4 bases at V and 0 bases at J, with 23 bases in the middle. Here the CDR3 DNA reads TGTGCCAGCAGTGGCAGATGGGCCACCAAACACTCTAGCACAGATACGCAGTATTTT. Amino acid sequence: CASSGRWATKHSSTDTQYF.

The chain carries TRBV5-1 and TRBJ2-5, with 9 bases identical to TRBD1. The V and J ends lost 4 bases and 5 bases, in that order; junction bases with no gene match: 9. CDR1 is SGHRS and CDR2 is YFSETQ in the germline V gene. The CDR3 consists of 15 residues. This CDR3 reads CASSRLGGTGETQYF. The CDR3 nucleotides are TGCGCCAGCAGCCGCCTAGGCGGGACAGGGGAGACCCAGTACTTC.

The gene calls are TRBV2 and TRBJ1-2, with 7 positions matching TRBD1. The CDR3 is 15 residues long. Germline CDR1 SNHLY, CDR2 FYNNEI. V gave up 4 bases and J gave up 6 bases; unmatched junction bases: 11. CDR3 loop: CASSVTGTVPNGYTF. CDR3 sequence (DNA): TGTGCCAGCAGTGTCACCGGGACAGTGCCTAATGGCTACACCTTC.

This chain joins TRBV2 and TRBJ1-6; D not certain. Germline loops: CDR1 SNHLY, CDR2 FYNNEI. V lost 3 bases, J lost 10 bases, and 4 bases lay in between. There are 11 residues in the CDR3. The CDR3 reads CASSDGSPLHF. The CDR3, as DNA: TGTGCCAGCAGTGACGGGTCACCCCTCCACTTT.

The chain has TRBV19 and TRBJ2-7; the D gene is possibly TRBD1 (6 bases). CDR1 and CDR2 (germline): LNHDA, SQIVND (reference sequence). The V and J ends lost 8 bases and 6 bases respectively, with 20 bases between them. This CDR3 has 14 amino acids. The DNA for the CDR3 is TGTGCCAGTTCCTCGGGTAGTGGGGGCGCCGAGCAGTACTTC. Translating gives CASSSGSGGAEQYF.

The chain joins TRBV4-1 to TRBJ1-2; D may be TRBD1 (5 bases). CDR1 is MGHRA, CDR2 YSYEKL, per germline. This CDR3 comprises 14 residues. V was shortened by 4 bases and J by 8 bases, with 17 bases between the two germline ends. The CDR3 here is CASSPPRGSWGYTF. CDR3 nucleotides: TGCGCCAGCAGCCCGCCCCGGGGGTCCTGGGGCTACACCTTC.

The CDR3 DNA reads as TGTGCCAGCAGCCAGAGACTAGCAGAAGAGACCCAGTACTTC. It encodes CASSQRLAEETQYF. The genes are TRBV3-1 (or the pseudogene TRBV3-2) and TRBJ2-5; TRBD2 aligns across 7 bases. The CDR3 is made up of 14 amino acids. The germline V gene has CDR1 LGHDT and CDR2 YNNKEL (reference sequence). V lost 3 bases to trimming and J lost 3 bases; unmatched junction nucleotides: 4.

This clone was counted a few times. Distinct nucleotide sequences in the sample also encode this CDR3. The V gene is TRBV25-1, the J gene TRBJ1-2; D perhaps matches TRBD1 (5 bases). The ends were cut back, 2 bases at V and 8 bases at J, with 9 bases in the middle. CDR1 is MGHDK and CDR2 is SYGVNS in the germline V gene. The CDR3 is 12 residues long. The CDR3 DNA is TGTGCCAGCAGTGAAGGGGGGTCCGGCTACACCTTC. Translated, it gives CASSEGGSGYTF.

There are many counts of this clone. The chain links TRBV18 to TRBJ1-5, with D uncertain. CDR1 is KGHSH, CDR2 LQKENI, per germline. Trimming pared 2 bases from V and 5 bases from J, leaving 10 bases between. The CDR3 is 14 residues long. CDR3 sequence: CASSPAPYDQPQHF. The CDR3 nucleotides read TGTGCCAGCTCACCAGCCCCCTACGATCAGCCCCAGCATTTT.